The next 26 T cell receptor beta chains were all read from a single sample in a study of CD8 T cells in Susac syndrome. Random-hexamer reverse transcription was applied to roughly 0.45 to 1 ug RNA. TCRdb re-called the immunoSEQ multiplex PCR reads with MiXCR, one entry per CDR3 protein. The sample includes 100,000 or so distinct CDR3 sequences, around 90% of them seen just once. Source material: CD4+ T cells from PBMCs. The origin of the receptors is a human donor in good health.

This chain connects TRBV10-3 to TRBJ1-1, with D possibly being TRBD1 (5 bases). The CDR3 has 15 residues. Germline CDR1 is ENHRY and CDR2 is SYGVKD. V was pared by 4 bases and J by 1 base, with 13 bases between. Written as DNA, the CDR3 is TGTGCCATCAGTGCAGGGACTCGAACGAACACTGAAGCTTTCTTT. Its translation is CAISAGTRTNTEAFF.

The V gene is TRBV29-1, the J gene TRBJ1-2; D is unclear. Per germline, CDR1 SQVTM and CDR2 ANQGSEA. The ends were cut back, 7 bases at V and 2 bases at J, with 5 bases in the middle. CDR3 length equals 10 residues. The CDR3 nucleotides read TGCAGCGCCGTAAACTATGGCTACACCTTC. This codes for CSAVNYGYTF.

With regard to this clonotype: One end of the junction does not line up with germline, which may come from a read error. The CDR3 bases are TGCAGCGTTGAAAGGCCAGGGACTGGAAACACCAGATATTTT. It yields the protein CSVERPGTGNTRYF. The genes are TRBV29-1 and TRBJ1-3; tentatively, D is TRBD1 (5 bases). The CDR3 totals 14 residues. Germline V gene sequence: CDR1 SQVTM, CDR2 ANQGSEA.

V usage is TRBV7-8 and J usage is TRBJ2-5, with D unclear. This CDR3 has 15 amino acids. Germline CDR1 SGHVS, CDR2 FQNEAQ. Between the trimmed V and J ends, which lost 5 bases and 10 bases, there was a span of 23 bases. Written as DNA, the CDR3 is TGTGCCAGCAGCCTTTCTCCGGGTGGGATATCGGACCAGTACTTC. It translates to CASSLSPGGISDQYF.

The V call is TRBV6-2 or TRBV6-3, the J call TRBJ2-5, with 13 bases matching TRBD2. With V trimmed by 7 bases and J by 5 bases, 13 bases remained unmatched. The germline gives CDR1 MNHEY, CDR2 SVGEGT. CDR3 length equals 17 residues. The CDR3 coding sequence is TGTGCCAGCACACCCTGGGGGACTAGCGGGACCCGGGAGACCCAGTACTTC. It translates to CASTPWGTSGTRETQYF.

This clonotype was recorded a few times. The genes are TRBV5-1 and TRBJ2-7, with D uncertain. From germline, CDR1 is SGHRS and CDR2 YFSETQ. There are 13 residues in the CDR3. V lost 0 bases and J 6 bases, leaving 10 bases between the germline ends. CDR3 sequence reads: CASSLGTSPEQYF. The CDR3 nucleotides are TGCGCCAGCAGCTTGGGTACTTCTCCCGAGCAGTACTTC.

This chain links TRBV4-1 with TRBJ1-2; D call uncertain. The CDR3 is 14 amino acids. Trimming shortened V by 1 base and J by 2 bases, and 8 bases separated the two germline ends. Germline assignment: CDR1 MGHRA and CDR2 YSYEKL. CDR3 sequence: CASSQGQSNYGYTF. In nucleotides, the CDR3 is TGCGCCAGCAGCCAAGGCCAGTCGAACTATGGCTACACCTTC.

The chain is built from TRBV7-9 and TRBJ1-2; D is unclear. The CDR3 consists of 14 residues. The germline V gene encodes CDR1 SEHNR and CDR2 FQNEAQ (reference sequence). V was clipped by 1 base and J by 2 bases, with 8 bases between them. CDR3 protein: CASSLESKNYGYTF. The CDR3 DNA follows: TGTGCCAGCAGCTTAGAGTCAAAGAACTATGGCTACACCTTC.

The V and J genes are TRBV18 and TRBJ1-1; no definite D call. This CDR3 has 14 residues. Per the germline V gene, CDR1 is KGHSH and CDR2 is LQKENI. V lost 1 base to trimming and J lost 1 base, with 7 bases between them. In DNA, the CDR3 is TGTGCCAGCTCACCACAGACAACGAACACTGAAGCTTTCTTT. Translated, it gives CASSPQTTNTEAFF.

The rearrangement links TRBV20-1 to TRBJ2-3; 9 bases match TRBD2. The ends lost 3 bases at V and 6 bases at J; junction bases unmatched: 10. The CDR3 has 15 amino acids. Germline CDR1 reads DFQATT; CDR2 reads SNEGSKA (reference sequence). The CDR3 reads CSASSGSGSLDTQYF. In DNA form, the CDR3 reads TGCAGTGCTAGCTCCGGTAGCGGGAGCCTTGATACGCAGTATTTT.

The chain is built from TRBV11-3 and TRBJ2-1; possible D gene TRBD2, 6 bases. Trimming took off 5 bases at V and 5 bases at J, with 19 bases between the two ends. The CDR3 runs to 16 residues. Per the germline V gene, CDR1 is SGHNT and CDR2 is YENEEA. This CDR3 reads CASSRLPGVVDNEQFF. DNA of the CDR3: TGTGCCAGCAGCCGATTACCGGGAGTGGTAGACAATGAGCAGTTCTTC. The full variable domain, completed using reference TRBV11-3 and TRBJ2-1, is EAGVVQSPRYKIIEKKQPVAFWCNPISGHNTLYWYLQNLGQGPELLIRYENEEAVDDSQLPKDRFSAERLKGVDSTLKIQPAELGDSAVYLCASSRLPGVVDNEQFFGPGTRLTVL.

This clonotype was seen a handful of times. The chain recombines TRBV7-3 with TRBJ2-5; no reliable D call. Germline lookup yields CDR1 SGHTA and CDR2 FQGTGA. The CDR3 is made up of 13 amino acids. With 1 base removed from V and 4 bases from J, the gap between germline ends came to 7 bases. The CDR3 loop is CASSLNSGETQYF. Here the CDR3 DNA reads TGTGCCAGCAGCTTAAACTCTGGAGAGACCCAGTACTTC. The variable domain in full, completed from reference TRBV7-3 and TRBJ2-5, reads GAGVSQTPSNKVTEKGKYVELRCDPISGHTALYWYRQSLGQGPEFLIYFQGTGAADDSGLPNDRFFAVRPEGSVSTLKIQRTERGDSAVYLCASSLNSGETQYFGPGTRLLVL.

V is TRBV7-2 and J is TRBJ2-2; D may be TRBD1 or TRBD2 (5 bases each). The CDR3 is made up of 14 amino acids. Germline loops: CDR1 SGHTA, CDR2 FQGNSA. The germline V and J ends were trimmed by 6 bases and 2 bases, with 10 bases remaining between them. In DNA, the CDR3 is TGTGCCAGCAGATGGGACGGAAACACCGGGGAGCTGTTTTTT. Translation: CASRWDGNTGELFF.

The CDR3 region is CASSRDNFNEKLFF. DNA for the CDR3: TGTGCCAGCAGTCGGGACAACTTTAATGAAAAACTGTTTTTT. The V call is TRBV6-2 or TRBV6-3, the J call TRBJ1-4; perhaps TRBD1 as D (6 bases). The CDR3 has 14 amino acids. V was shortened by 5 bases and J by 4 bases, with 11 bases between the two germline ends. Per the germline V gene, CDR1 is MNHEY and CDR2 is SVGEGT.

The chain uses TRBV4-3 and TRBJ1-1; D remains ambiguous. Germline V gives CDR1 LGHNA, CDR2 YSLEER. Trimming stripped 4 bases from V and 1 base from J, with 10 bases between. This CDR3 is 14 amino acids long. The CDR3 sequence: CASSRTDGNTEAFF. The CDR3 DNA sequence: TGCGCCAGCAGCCGAACTGACGGGAACACTGAAGCTTTCTTT.

CDR3 protein: CASSFRDSGNTIYF. CDR3 in DNA: TGTGCCAGCAGTTTTCGGGACTCTGGAAACACCATATATTTT. The chain is built from TRBV12-3 or TRBV12-4 and TRBJ1-3; no clear D. Deletions cut 3 bases from V and 0 bases from J, with 6 bases between. CDR3 length equals 14 residues.

This sequence joins TRBV29-1 and TRBJ2-1; 10 nucleotides match TRBD2. Germline values: CDR1 SQVTM, CDR2 ANQGSEA. Unmatched junction bases numbered 5, after V lost 3 bases and J lost 9 bases. CDR3 length equals 13 residues. The CDR3 DNA is TGCAGCGTTGAGCTAGCGGGAGTTGGTGAGCAGTTCTTC. The encoded protein is CSVELAGVGEQFF.

This rearrangement joins TRBV19 to TRBJ1-1, with a tentative D call TRBD1 (5 bases). CDR3 size: 13 residues. Germline-derived CDR1 and CDR2 are LNHDA and SQIVND (reference sequence). V dropped 8 bases and J dropped 4 bases, with 14 bases sitting between them. Here the CDR3 reads CASSTGGGTEAFF. The CDR3 coding sequence is TGTGCCAGTTCTACAGGAGGAGGCACTGAAGCTTTCTTT.

The chain links TRBV9 to TRBJ1-2; no clear D. V shed 1 base and J shed 7 bases, with 14 bases lying between them. The CDR3 runs to 14 residues. Germline assignment: CDR1 SGDLS and CDR2 YYNGEE. In nucleotides, the CDR3 is TGTGCCAGCAGCGTATCGTCCTCTTCTGTTGGCTACACCTTC. This translates into CASSVSSSSVGYTF.

The chain employs TRBV7-3 and TRBJ2-3; D is tentatively TRBD1 or TRBD2 (5 bases each). Germline values: CDR1 SGHTA, CDR2 FQGTGA. The CDR3 sequence is 20 residues long. The ends were cut back, 2 bases at V and 3 bases at J, with 27 bases in the middle. Here the CDR3 reads CASSLVGMGVYTDRTDTQYF. CDR3 coding DNA: TGTGCCAGCAGCTTAGTGGGAATGGGGGTGTACACAGATAGGACAGATACGCAGTATTTT.

The chain employs TRBV12-3 or TRBV12-4 and TRBJ2-3, with 10 nucleotides matching TRBD1. This CDR3 is 15 amino acids long. V shed 6 bases, J shed 0 bases, and the junction held 3 bases outside the gene matches. The CDR3 nucleotides are TGTGCCAGCAGCCGGACAGGGGGAAGCACAGATACGCAGTATTTT. Its protein product is CASSRTGGSTDTQYF.

This chain uses TRBV7-2 with TRBJ2-7; TRBD2 aligns across 11 bases. V dropped 5 bases and J dropped 0; count of bases not matched to a gene: 6. Germline lookup yields CDR1 SGHTA and CDR2 FQGNSA. The CDR3 runs to 16 residues. The CDR3 region is CASSITGTSGSYEQYF. The CDR3 bases are TGTGCCAGCAGCATTACCGGGACTAGCGGCTCCTACGAGCAGTACTTC.

This chain connects TRBV6-1 to TRBJ2-2, with unresolved D. Trimming shortened V by 1 base and J by 8 bases, and 8 bases separated the two germline ends. The CDR3 loop spans 13 amino acids. Germline V gene sequence: CDR1 MNHNS, CDR2 SASEGT. DNA for the CDR3: TGTGCCAGCAGTGAAGGGAGATCAGGGGAGCTGTTTTTT. This sequence encodes CASSEGRSGELFF.

The chain carries TRBV29-1 and TRBJ2-1, with 11 bases identical to TRBD2. The V gene end was trimmed by 5 bases and the J gene end by 0 bases; junction bases not matched to a gene: 6. The germline gives CDR1 SQVTM, CDR2 ANQGSEA. The CDR3 loop spans 16 amino acids. The CDR3 DNA reads TGCAGCGTTCCCGGACTAGCGGGCCCCTCCTACAATGAGCAGTTCTTC. It translates to CSVPGLAGPSYNEQFF.

The rearrangement joins TRBV19 to TRBJ1-2; 7 nucleotides align to TRBD1. Germline V gene sequence: CDR1 LNHDA, CDR2 SQIVND (reference sequence). V lost 5 bases and J lost 5; bases outside the gene matches: 11. This CDR3 is 15 amino acids long. Written as DNA, the CDR3 is TGTGCCAGTAGTGCATACCCGGGACAGTTTTATGGCTACACCTTC. Its protein is CASSAYPGQFYGYTF.

The V and J genes are TRBV20-1 and TRBJ1-1; tentatively, D is TRBD1 (5 bases). Germline CDR1 and CDR2: DFQATT and SNEGSKA (reference sequence). This CDR3 region has 13 residues. With 6 bases removed from V and 4 bases from J, the gap between germline ends came to 15 bases. This CDR3 reads CSATRQGGTEAFF. The CDR3 nucleotides are TGCAGTGCCACCCGCCAGGGTGGCACTGAAGCTTTCTTT.